Presented here are 26 T cell receptor beta chains from one specimen sequenced in a study of shared clonotypes between healthy human individuals. The assay was immunoSEQ multiplex PCR, and TCRdb's table has in-frame clones only and misses some. Counted here are some 530,000 clones, 81% occurring once; the ten biggest clones make up about 12%. Source material: PBMCs. The receptor source for this set is a middle-aged woman in good health. Some clones in this sample may be carry-over from other donors' samples.

Details on this clone: A far larger clone lies a single base away; this is likely a read error. This chain connects TRBV4-2 to TRBJ1-1, with 8 bases that match TRBD1. Germline CDR1 and CDR2: LGHNA and YNFKEQ. There are 16 residues in the CDR3. The ends lost 3 bases at V and 3 bases at J; junction bases unmatched: 9. The CDR3 spells CASSQWTGIADTEAFF. The CDR3 nucleotides are TGTGCCAGCAGCCAGTGGACAGGGATTGCGGACACTGAAGCTTTCTTT.

Concerning this clone itself: A read error may be the cause here, since a much bigger clone is one base away. The V and J genes are TRBV6-5 and TRBJ2-3; TRBD1 might be the D (5 bases). Looked up from germline, CDR1 is MNHEY and CDR2 is SVGAGI. V was shortened by 5 bases and J by 1 base, with 7 bases between the two germline ends. This CDR3 has 13 amino acids. The CDR3 DNA is TGTGCCAGCAGTGAAGGGGGCACAGATACGCAGTATTTT. It is translated as CASSEGGTDTQYF.

Regarding this clone: Germline and junction disagree at one end, which may indicate a read error. V gene TRBV7-7 combines with J gene TRBJ1-3; D is unclear. This CDR3 spans 15 amino acids. Looked up from germline, CDR1 is SSHAT and CDR2 is FNYEAQ (reference sequence). The CDR3 region is CASSSGRNSGNTIYF. The CDR3 coding sequence is TGTGCTAGCAGCAGCGGACGTAACTCTGGAAACACCATATATTTT.

As regards this clone: This sequence is one base from a far larger clone and is likely a read error. The J gene is TRBJ2-7, the V gene TRBV5-1; D call uncertain. V was pared by 3 bases and J by 3 bases, with 16 bases between. The CDR3 is made up of 15 amino acids. The V gene's germline CDR1 is SGHRS and CDR2 YFSETQ. The CDR3 spells CASSSGNCRYYEQYF. For the CDR3, the DNA is TGCGCCAGCAGCTCGGGCAACTGTAGATACTACGAGCAGTACTTC.

This chain connects TRBV5-1 to TRBJ2-6, with a possible D match to TRBD1 (6 bases). Germline V gene sequence: CDR1 SGHRS, CDR2 YFSETQ. The CDR3 spans 16 residues. Trimming removed 4 bases at V and 2 bases at J, with 13 bases between. The CDR3 bases are TGCGCCAGCAGCGTTACAGGGAATGCTGGGGCCAACGTCCTGACTTTC. Its translation: CASSVTGNAGANVLTF.

This clone has just a few counts. The chain recombines TRBV27 with TRBJ2-5; 9 positions agree with TRBD1. V gave up 6 bases and J gave up 7 bases; unmatched junction bases: 12. Germline V gives CDR1 MNHEY, CDR2 SMNVEV (reference sequence). This CDR3 spans 15 amino acids. The CDR3, as DNA: TGTGCCAGCAGCCTTGGACAGGGGCCAAAGTGGACCCAGTACTTC. Residues: CASSLGQGPKWTQYF.

As concerns this clone: Since a far larger clone is one base different, this is likely a read error. The V and J genes are TRBV29-1 and TRBJ1-1; no clear D gene. CDR3 size: 13 residues. Germline loops: CDR1 SQVTM, CDR2 ANQGSEA. CDR3 nucleotides: TGCGGCGGTCGACTCCGGGGAAACACTGAAGCTTTCTTT. Encoded protein: CGGRLRGNTEAFF.

As for this clone: With a far larger clone one base away, a read error is the likely cause. CDR3 sequence reads: CAWRDRVSYEQCF. The CDR3 DNA follows: TGTGCCTGGAGGGACAGGGTCTCCTACGAGCAGTGCTTC. The chain joins TRBV30 to TRBJ2-7; 8 bases are a match to TRBD1. Germline V gene lookup returns CDR1 GTSNPN and CDR2 SVGIG (reference sequence). CDR3 length equals 13 residues.

This chain uses TRBV2 with TRBJ1-5; 11 bases fit TRBD1. This CDR3 is built from 14 residues. With V trimmed by 3 bases and J by 5 bases, 0 bases remained unmatched. Per the germline V gene, CDR1 is SNHLY and CDR2 is FYNNEI. CDR3 coding DNA: TGTGCCAGCAGTGAGGACAGGGGGCATCAGCCCCAGCATTTT. It codes for CASSEDRGHQPQHF.

The chain uses TRBV5-1 and TRBJ1-2; 9 bases map to TRBD1. Germline V gives CDR1 SGHRS, CDR2 YFSETQ. The CDR3 contains 14 residues. The V segment lost 0 bases and the J segment 6 bases; nucleotides outside the gene matches: 3. The CDR3 sequence is CASSLEQGAHGYTF. The CDR3 coding sequence is TGCGCCAGCAGCTTGGAACAGGGGGCGCATGGCTACACCTTC.

This clone has ten or more counts. The same CDR3 can be traced to other DNA sequences in this sample. This CDR3 is CATSRRETARGYTF. The CDR3 nucleotides read TGTGCCACCAGCCGCAGGGAGACTGCCCGGGGCTACACCTTC. The gene calls are TRBV15 and TRBJ1-2, with a weak D call TRBD1 (5 bases). With 5 bases removed from V and 8 bases from J, the gap between germline ends came to 18 bases. The CDR3 is made up of 14 amino acids. Germline V gene sequence: CDR1 LNHNV, CDR2 YYDKDF (reference sequence).

J is TRBJ2-3 and V is TRBV4-2; no firm D call. CDR3 length: 15 residues. Trimming took 1 base from V and 7 from J, leaving 15 bases between them. Germline V gene data show CDR1 as LGHNA and CDR2 as YNFKEQ. The CDR3 region is CASSQGNPPGHTQYF. Here the CDR3 DNA reads TGTGCCAGCAGCCAAGGTAACCCGCCCGGTCATACGCAGTATTTT.

The chain links TRBV5-1 to TRBJ1-1; the match to TRBD1 covers 12 bases. This CDR3 has 14 residues. V lost 8 bases, J lost 1 base, and 3 bases stayed unmatched. The germline V gene has CDR1 SGHRS and CDR2 YFSETQ. CDR3 coding DNA: TGCGCCAGTTCGGGACAGGGGGCGAACACTGAAGCTTTCTTT. It specifies CASSGQGANTEAFF. Full variable domain (rest looked up from reference TRBV5-1 and TRBJ1-1): KAGVTQTPRYLIKTRGQQVTLSCSPISGHRSVSWYQQTPGQGLQFLFEYFSETQRNKGNFPGRFSGRQFSNSRSEMNVSTLELGDSALYLCASSGQGANTEAFFGQGTRLTVV.

A note on this clone: A read error is the likely source, as a far larger clone sits one nucleotide away. The genes are TRBV4-3 and TRBJ1-5, with D possibly TRBD1 on 6 matching bases. V was trimmed by 0 bases and J by 3 bases, leaving 12 bases between them. CDR3 length equals 16 residues. Germline V CDR1 and CDR2: LGHNA, YSLEER. CDR3 coding DNA: TGCGCCAGCAGCCAAGAACAGGGACGGAACAATCAGCCCCAGCATTTT. This sequence encodes CASSQEQGRNNQPQHF.

This chain links TRBV5-8 with TRBJ2-5; D gene ambiguous. V gave up 2 bases and J gave up 7 bases, with 12 bases separating them. The CDR3 covers 13 residues. Germline CDR1 and CDR2: SGHTS and YDEGEE. This CDR3 reads CASSFPGKGTQYF. CDR3 sequence (DNA): TGTGCCAGCAGCTTCCCTGGGAAAGGGACCCAGTACTTC. The whole variable domain, filled in from reference TRBV5-8 and TRBJ2-5, reads EAGVTQSPTHLIKTRGQQATLRCSPISGHTSVYWYQQALGLGLQFLLWYDEGEERNRGNFPPRFSGRQFPNYSSELNVNALELEDSALYLCASSFPGKGTQYFGPGTRLLVL.

As to this clone: A far larger clone lies a single base away; this is likely a read error. The genes are TRBV7-6 and TRBJ1-1; 8 bases are shared with TRBD1. Germline CDR1 is SGHVS and CDR2 is FNYEAQ. This CDR3 contains 19 residues. CDR3 residues: CASSSNTGTGVGKNAEAFF. In DNA, the CDR3 is TGTGCCAGCAGCTCCAATACAGGGACAGGTGTCGGGAAGAACGCTGAAGCTTTCTTT.

This clone appeared once. It is likely a read error: a sequence one base away is far more abundant. Other DNA sequences within the sample encode an identical CDR3. The genes are TRBV18 and TRBJ2-5; D possibly corresponds to TRBD1 (5 bases). In germline, CDR1 is KGHSH, CDR2 LQKENI. This CDR3 spans 14 amino acids. V lost 3 bases, J lost 9 bases, and 17 bases lay in between. The CDR3 nucleotides read TGTGCCAGCTCACCGGGGCCCAACCCTTCAGCCCAGTACTTC. Translated, it gives CASSPGPNPSAQYF.

CDR3 protein: CASSLEAGDAYQPQHF. The CDR3 region has the DNA TGTGCCAGCAGCTTGGAGGCAGGCGATGCGTACCAGCCCCAGCATTTT. This chain joins TRBV5-5 and TRBJ1-5; no definite D call. The CDR3 length is 16 residues. V was clipped by 0 bases and J by 7 bases, with 17 bases between them. From germline, CDR1 is SGHKS and CDR2 YYEKEE (reference sequence).

V and J are TRBV5-1 and TRBJ2-2; 7 nucleotides line up with TRBD1. The length of the CDR3 is 15 residues. Germline V CDR1 and CDR2: SGHRS, YFSETQ. With V trimmed by 3 bases and J by 1 base, 3 bases remained unmatched. The DNA for the CDR3 is TGCGCCAGCAGCTCGGGGACAGAGAACACCGGGGAGCTGTTTTTT. Protein sequence: CASSSGTENTGELFF.

This sequence joins TRBV30 and TRBJ2-2, with D perhaps assigned TRBD1 or TRBD2 (6 bases each). Germline CDR1 is GTSNPN and CDR2 is SVGIG (reference sequence). Between the trimmed V and J ends, which lost 0 bases and 0 bases, there was a span of 14 bases. The CDR3 is 17 residues long. This chain's CDR3 is CAWSVRGGFTNTGELFF. DNA for the CDR3: TGTGCCTGGAGTGTACGAGGGGGGTTCACGAACACCGGGGAGCTGTTTTTT.

V gene TRBV7-9 combines with J gene TRBJ2-7, with D perhaps TRBD1 (5 bases). V lost 4 bases and J lost 7, with 11 bases in between. The CDR3 is made up of 12 amino acids. CDR1 is SEHNR and CDR2 is FQNEAQ in the germline V gene (reference sequence). Here the CDR3 DNA reads TGTGCCAGCAGCTCGGCAGGGCATGAGCAGTACTTC. Amino acid sequence: CASSSAGHEQYF.

Concerning this clone: A clone one base away is much larger, so this may be a read error. Other DNA sequences in the same sample also yield this CDR3. V is TRBV28 and J is TRBJ2-2; D is undetermined. The V gene's germline CDR1 is MDHEN and CDR2 SYDVKM. Trimming cost V 6 bases and J 5 bases, with 13 bases left between them. This CDR3 contains 14 residues. This CDR3 is CASRRPDITGELFF. CDR3 bases: TGTGCCAGCAGACGTCCAGACATTACCGGGGAGCTGTTTTTT.

The CDR3, as DNA: TGTGCCAGCAGTTACAGGCGGGAGGTTCCCAATGAGCAGTTCTTC. Translated: CASSYRREVPNEQFF. V gene TRBV21-1 combines with J gene TRBJ2-1; TRBD2, the table's D call, lacks a check against the DNA. TRBV21-1 is tagged as a pseudogene. This CDR3 spans 15 amino acids.

Here the CDR3 reads CASSFVGNTEAFF. CDR3 in DNA: TGTGCCAGCAGTTTCGTCGGGAACACTGAAGCTTTCTTT. The rearrangement joins TRBV27 to TRBJ1-1; D is uncertain. Germline CDR1 and CDR2: MNHEY and SMNVEV (reference sequence). This CDR3 contains 13 residues. V dropped 3 bases and J dropped 1 base, with 6 bases sitting between them.

J is TRBJ2-2 and V is TRBV6-6; 7 nucleotides match TRBD1. In germline, CDR1 is MNHNY, CDR2 SVGAGI (reference sequence). This CDR3 is built from 15 residues. Trimming took 2 bases from V and 5 from J; bases not matched to a gene: 5. The CDR3 nucleotides read TGTGCCAGCAGTTACCCCCAGACAGGGACCGGGGAGCTGTTTTTT. Protein: CASSYPQTGTGELFF.

As for this clone: A far larger clone is just one base off, so this is likely a read error. The sample carries other DNA sequences with the same CDR3. V and J are TRBV5-1 and TRBJ1-2; TRBD1 matches 7 bases. Germline lookup yields CDR1 SGHRS and CDR2 YFSETQ. Trimming cost V 4 bases and J 5 bases; bases outside gene matches: 8. This CDR3 is 14 amino acids long. The chain's CDR3 is CASSLDGTVYGYTF. The CDR3 nucleotides are TGCGCCAGCAGCCTGGACGGGACAGTATATGGCTACACCTTC.